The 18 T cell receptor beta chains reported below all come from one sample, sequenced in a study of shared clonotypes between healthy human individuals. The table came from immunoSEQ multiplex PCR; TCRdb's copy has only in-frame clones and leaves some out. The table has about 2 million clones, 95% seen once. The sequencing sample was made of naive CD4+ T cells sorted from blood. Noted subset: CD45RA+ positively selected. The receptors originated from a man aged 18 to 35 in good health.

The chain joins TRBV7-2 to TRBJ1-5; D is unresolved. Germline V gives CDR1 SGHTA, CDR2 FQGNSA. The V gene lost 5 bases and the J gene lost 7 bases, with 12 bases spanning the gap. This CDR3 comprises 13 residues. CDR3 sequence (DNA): TGTGCCAGCAGCCTAGGGCAGCAACAGCCCCAGCATTTT. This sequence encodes CASSLGQQQPQHF. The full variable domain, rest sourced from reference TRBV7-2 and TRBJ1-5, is GAGVSQSPSNKVTEKGKDVELRCDPISGHTALYWYRQSLGQGLEFLIYFQGNSAPDKSGLPSDRFSAERTGGSVSTLTIQRTQQEDSAVYLCASSLGQQQPQHFGDGTRLSIL.

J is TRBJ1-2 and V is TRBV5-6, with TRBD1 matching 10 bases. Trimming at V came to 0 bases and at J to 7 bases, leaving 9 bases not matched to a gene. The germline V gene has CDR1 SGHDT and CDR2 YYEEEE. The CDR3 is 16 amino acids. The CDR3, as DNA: TGTGCCAGCAGCTTGGGAGGGGGACAGGGGTTGAGTGGCTACACCTTC. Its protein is CASSLGGGQGLSGYTF. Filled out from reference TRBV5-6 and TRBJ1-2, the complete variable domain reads DAGVTQSPTHLIKTRGQQVTLRCSPKSGHDTVSWYQQALGQGPQFIFQYYEEEERQRGNFPDRFSGHQFPNYSSELNVNALLLGDSALYLCASSLGGGQGLSGYTFGSGTRLTVV.

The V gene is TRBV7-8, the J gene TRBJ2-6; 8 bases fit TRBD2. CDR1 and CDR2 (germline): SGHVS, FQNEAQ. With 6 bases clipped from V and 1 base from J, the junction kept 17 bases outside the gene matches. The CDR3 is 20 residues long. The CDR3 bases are TGTGCCAGCAGATCTAAGTGGCAGGGGCGCGGGAGGTCTGGGGCCAACGTCCTGACTTTC. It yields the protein CASRSKWQGRGRSGANVLTF.

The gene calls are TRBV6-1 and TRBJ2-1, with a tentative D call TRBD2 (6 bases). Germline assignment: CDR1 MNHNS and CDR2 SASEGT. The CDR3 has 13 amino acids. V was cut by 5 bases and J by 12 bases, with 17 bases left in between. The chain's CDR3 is CASSQGLPQGQFF. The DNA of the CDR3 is TGTGCCAGCAGTCAAGGACTACCTCAAGGGCAGTTCTTC.

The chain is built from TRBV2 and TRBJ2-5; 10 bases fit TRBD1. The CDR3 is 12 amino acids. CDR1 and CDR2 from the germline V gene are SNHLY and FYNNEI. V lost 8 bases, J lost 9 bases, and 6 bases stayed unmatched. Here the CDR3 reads CASGTGEVAQYF. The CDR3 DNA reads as TGTGCCAGCGGGACAGGGGAAGTGGCCCAGTACTTC. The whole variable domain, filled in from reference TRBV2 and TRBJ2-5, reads EPEVTQTPSHQVTQMGQEVILRCVPISNHLYFYWYRQILGQKVEFLVSFYNNEISEKSEIFDDQFSVERPDGSNFTLKIRSTKLEDSAMYFCASGTGEVAQYFGPGTRLLVL.

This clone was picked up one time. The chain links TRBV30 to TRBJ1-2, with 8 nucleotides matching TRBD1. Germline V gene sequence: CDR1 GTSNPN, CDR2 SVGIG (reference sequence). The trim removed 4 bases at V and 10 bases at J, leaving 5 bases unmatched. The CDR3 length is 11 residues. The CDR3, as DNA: TGTGCCTGGACCGGGACAGGCGCCTACACCTTC. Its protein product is CAWTGTGAYTF.

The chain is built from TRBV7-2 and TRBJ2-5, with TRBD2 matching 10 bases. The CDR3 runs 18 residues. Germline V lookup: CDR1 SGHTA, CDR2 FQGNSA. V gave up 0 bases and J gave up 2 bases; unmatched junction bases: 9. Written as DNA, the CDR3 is TGTGCCAGCAGCTTAGCGTCGGCTAGCGGGAGTGGGCAAGAGACCCAGTACTTC. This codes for CASSLASASGSGQETQYF.

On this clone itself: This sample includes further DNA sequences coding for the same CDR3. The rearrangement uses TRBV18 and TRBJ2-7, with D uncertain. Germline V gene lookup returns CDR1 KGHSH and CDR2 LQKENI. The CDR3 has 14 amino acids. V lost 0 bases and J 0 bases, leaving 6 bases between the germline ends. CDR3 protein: CASSPPSSSYEQYF. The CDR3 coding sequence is TGTGCCAGCTCACCACCTTCCAGCTCCTACGAGCAGTACTTC.

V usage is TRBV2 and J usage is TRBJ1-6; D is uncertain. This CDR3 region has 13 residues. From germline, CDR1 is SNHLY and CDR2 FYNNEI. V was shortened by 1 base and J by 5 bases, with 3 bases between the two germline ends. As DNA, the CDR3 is TGTGCCAGCAGTGAAGACGATAATTCACCCCTCCACTTT. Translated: CASSEDDNSPLHF.

The DNA of the CDR3 is TGCGCCAGCAGCTTGGAACCTAGCGGGTCCTACGAGCAGTACTTC. Protein: CASSLEPSGSYEQYF. The V and J genes are TRBV5-1 and TRBJ2-7, with 8 bases identical to TRBD2. Per the germline V gene, CDR1 is SGHRS and CDR2 is YFSETQ. The J segment lost 1 base and the V segment lost 0 bases, leaving 3 bases of the junction unmatched. The CDR3 consists of 15 residues. Full variable domain (outside the CDR3, taken from reference TRBV5-1 and TRBJ2-7): KAGVTQTPRYLIKTRGQQVTLSCSPISGHRSVSWYQQTPGQGLQFLFEYFSETQRNKGNFPGRFSGRQFSNSRSEMNVSTLELGDSALYLCASSLEPSGSYEQYFGPGTRLTVT.

The CDR3 reads CASSLEGLAGGQYF. The DNA for the CDR3 is TGTGCCAGCAGCTTAGAGGGACTAGCGGGAGGGCAGTATTTT. This chain connects TRBV11-2 to TRBJ2-3; 15 bases line up with TRBD2. Looked up from germline, CDR1 is SGHAT and CDR2 is FQNNGV. The J segment lost 11 bases and the V segment lost 0 bases, leaving 0 bases of the junction unmatched. The CDR3 totals 14 residues.

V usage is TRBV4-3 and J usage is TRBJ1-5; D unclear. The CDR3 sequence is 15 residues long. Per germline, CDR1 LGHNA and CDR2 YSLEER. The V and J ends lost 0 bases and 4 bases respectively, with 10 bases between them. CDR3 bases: TGCGCCAGCAGCCAAGAATATATAGGGAATCAGCCCCAGCATTTT. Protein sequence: CASSQEYIGNQPQHF.

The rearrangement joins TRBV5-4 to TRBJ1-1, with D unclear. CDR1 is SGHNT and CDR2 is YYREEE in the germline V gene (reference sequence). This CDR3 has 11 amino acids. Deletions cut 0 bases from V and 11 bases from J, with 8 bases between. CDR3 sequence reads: CASSLGGKAFF. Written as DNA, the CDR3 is TGTGCCAGCAGCTTGGGCGGCAAGGCTTTCTTT.

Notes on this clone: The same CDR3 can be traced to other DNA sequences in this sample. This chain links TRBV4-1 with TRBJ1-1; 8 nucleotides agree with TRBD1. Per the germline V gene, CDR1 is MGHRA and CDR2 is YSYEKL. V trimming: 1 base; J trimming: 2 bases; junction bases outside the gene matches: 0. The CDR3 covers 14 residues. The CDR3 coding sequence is TGCGCCAGCAGCCAAGCAGGGGGCAACACTGAAGCTTTCTTT. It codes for CASSQAGGNTEAFF.

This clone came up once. The CDR3 spells CASSRDRVQPQHF. The CDR3 DNA reads as TGTGCCAGCAGCCGGGACAGGGTTCAGCCCCAGCATTTT. The chain links TRBV5-8 to TRBJ1-5; the match to TRBD1 covers 9 bases. The CDR3 sequence is 13 residues long. Trimming at V came to 4 bases and at J to 6 bases, leaving 2 bases not matched to a gene. The germline V gene has CDR1 SGHTS and CDR2 YDEGEE.

The DNA for the CDR3 is TGCGCCAGCAGCTTGGTTACGAACACCGGGGAGCTGTTTTTT. This translates into CASSLVTNTGELFF. V and J are TRBV5-1 and TRBJ2-2; no clear D gene. The CDR3 consists of 14 residues. V gave up 0 bases and J gave up 0 bases, with 3 bases separating them. The V gene's germline CDR1 is SGHRS and CDR2 YFSETQ. Complete variable domain (other parts from reference TRBV5-1 and TRBJ2-2): KAGVTQTPRYLIKTRGQQVTLSCSPISGHRSVSWYQQTPGQGLQFLFEYFSETQRNKGNFPGRFSGRQFSNSRSEMNVSTLELGDSALYLCASSLVTNTGELFFGEGSRLTVL.

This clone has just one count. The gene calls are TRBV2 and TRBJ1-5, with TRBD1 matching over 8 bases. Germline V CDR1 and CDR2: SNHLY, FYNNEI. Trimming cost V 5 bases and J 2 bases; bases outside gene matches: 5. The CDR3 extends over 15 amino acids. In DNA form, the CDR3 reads TGTGCCAGCAGTAACGACAGGGGTGGCAATCAGCCCCAGCATTTT. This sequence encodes CASSNDRGGNQPQHF.

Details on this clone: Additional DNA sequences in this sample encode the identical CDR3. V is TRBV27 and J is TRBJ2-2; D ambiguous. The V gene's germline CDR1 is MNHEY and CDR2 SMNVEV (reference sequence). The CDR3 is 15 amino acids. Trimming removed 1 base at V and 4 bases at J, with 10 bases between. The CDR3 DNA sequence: TGTGCCAGCAGTTTATTCCGGGTGAGCACCGGGGAGCTGTTTTTT. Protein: CASSLFRVSTGELFF.